The 23 T cell receptor beta chains below were found in one sample sequenced in a study of T cells in Graves' hyperthyroidism and ophthalmopathy. What was amplified from RNA transcripts were TCR beta CDR3 regions. The HTBI primer set served for first-round RT-PCR of the TCR CDR3. TCRdb re-called the multiplex PCR reads with MiXCR, one entry per CDR3 protein. The top ten clones hold just under 25% of a sample with around 340,000 distinct CDR3 sequences, about 15% of them seen once. Sequencing input: blood. These receptors came from a woman aged 25 to 45 with Graves' hyperthyroidism.

The chain joins TRBV4-3 to TRBJ1-5; D is unresolved. CDR1 LGHNA and CDR2 YSLEER come from the germline V gene. The CDR3 spans 13 residues. With 0 bases removed from V and 6 bases from J, the gap between germline ends came to 6 bases. CDR3 protein: CASSQDEGQPQHF. CDR3 bases: TGCGCCAGCAGCCAAGATGAGGGTCAGCCCCAGCATTTT.

The chain employs TRBV28 and TRBJ2-2; 14 bases map to TRBD2. The CDR3 is 16 amino acids. CDR1 MDHEN and CDR2 SYDVKM come from the germline V gene. The CDR3 protein is CAPQTTSGRASGELFF. The CDR3 nucleotides read TGTGCACCACAAACGACTAGCGGGAGGGCGTCCGGGGAGCTGTTTTTT. The whole variable domain, filled in from reference TRBV28 and TRBJ2-2, reads DVKVTQSSRYLVKRTGEKVFLECVQDMDHENMFWYRQDPGLGLRLIYFSYDVKMKEKGDIPEGYSVSREKKERFSLILESASTNQTSMYLCAPQTTSGRASGELFFGEGSRLTVL.

This clonotype was seen at least ten times. This chain links TRBV2 with TRBJ2-7; perhaps TRBD2 as D (5 bases). Germline CDR1 is SNHLY and CDR2 is FYNNEI. The germline V and J ends were trimmed by 3 bases and 8 bases, with 11 bases remaining between them. CDR3 length: 12 amino acids. Here the CDR3 reads CASSDGAEKQYF. CDR3 sequence (DNA): TGTGCCAGCAGTGATGGAGCGGAGAAGCAGTACTTC.

V and J are TRBV18 and TRBJ2-1; either TRBD1 or TRBD2 may supply D (5 bases each). CDR1 and CDR2 (germline): KGHSH, LQKENI. V was trimmed by 0 bases and J by 6 bases, leaving 6 bases between them. CDR3 length: 13 amino acids. The CDR3 here is CASSPPGTNEQFF. The CDR3 bases are TGTGCCAGCTCACCACCCGGGACCAATGAGCAGTTCTTC.

This clonotype was counted only a few times. The chain links TRBV20-1 to TRBJ2-2; D might be TRBD2 (6 bases). Per germline, CDR1 DFQATT and CDR2 SNEGSKA (reference sequence). Trimming pared 0 bases from V and 5 bases from J, leaving 10 bases between. The CDR3 has 14 amino acids. In nucleotides, the CDR3 is TGCAGTGCTAGAGACTGGGACTCAACCGGGGAGCTGTTTTTT. Translation: CSARDWDSTGELFF.

This clonotype came up many times. V gene TRBV7-8 combines with J gene TRBJ2-7; D remains ambiguous. The germline CDR1 and CDR2 sequences are SGHVS and FQNEAQ. V was pared by 5 bases and J by 4 bases, with 18 bases between. The CDR3 is made up of 15 amino acids. The CDR3 sequence is CASSLLGSRNYEQYF. The CDR3 DNA reads TGTGCCAGCAGCCTACTTGGGTCACGGAATTACGAGCAGTACTTC.

This clonotype was observed at least ten times. The chain uses TRBV6-2 or TRBV6-3 and TRBJ1-6, with D possibly matching TRBD1 (5 bases). Looked up from germline, CDR1 is MNHEY and CDR2 is SVGEGT. Trimming removed 0 bases from V and 5 bases from J, with 14 bases in between. CDR3 size: 17 residues. The CDR3 DNA reads TGTGCCAGCAGTTACTCCTCCGGGACGGTTAATAATTCACCCCTCCACTTT. Its translation: CASSYSSGTVNNSPLHF.

The chain uses TRBV24-1 and TRBJ1-6, with TRBD1 as a possible D gene (6 bases). V gave up 9 bases and J gave up 11 bases, with 25 bases separating them. This CDR3 is built from 16 residues. Germline loops: CDR1 KGHDR, CDR2 SFDVKD. For the CDR3, the DNA is TGTGCCACCCCGCCAGGAAAGGACCCTTGGGGGCCACCCCTCCACTTT. This gives the protein CATPPGKDPWGPPLHF.

This clonotype has ten or more counts. The chain couples TRBV6-5 to TRBJ2-6, with TRBD1 matching 7 bases. Trimming cost V 0 bases and J 6 bases; bases outside gene matches: 2. CDR3 length: 15 residues. Germline V CDR1 and CDR2: MNHEY, SVGAGI. The CDR3 is CASSYSGGEANVLTF. CDR3 DNA sequence: TGTGCCAGCAGTTACTCAGGGGGCGAGGCCAACGTCCTGACTTTC.

The table lists this clonotype with many counts. The chain joins TRBV29-1 to TRBJ2-1, with a possible D match to TRBD1 (6 bases). The ends were cut back, 3 bases at V and 7 bases at J, with 16 bases in the middle. The V gene's germline CDR1 is SQVTM and CDR2 ANQGSEA. The CDR3 consists of 14 residues. This CDR3 is CSVDQNPTGNEQFF. Here the CDR3 DNA reads TGCAGCGTTGATCAGAATCCCACAGGGAATGAGCAGTTCTTC.

This chain links TRBV24-1 with TRBJ2-5; TRBD1 is a possible D gene (6 bases). V lost 3 bases and J 4 bases, leaving 11 bases between the germline ends. CDR3 length: 14 amino acids. Germline values: CDR1 KGHDR, CDR2 SFDVKD. The CDR3 nucleotides are TGTGCCACCAGTGATAATACAGGGTTAGAGACCCAGTACTTC. Its protein is CATSDNTGLETQYF.

This clonotype has at least ten counts. The V and J genes are TRBV28 and TRBJ1-4; the D gene is possibly TRBD1 (6 bases). V lost 11 bases and J 5 bases, leaving 18 bases between the germline ends. From germline, CDR1 is MDHEN and CDR2 SYDVKM. The CDR3 has 14 residues. The CDR3 loop reads CAGRRGGTNEKLFF. In nucleotides, the CDR3 is TGTGCCGGCCGCCGGGGGGGCACCAATGAAAAACTGTTTTTT.

Points on this clonotype: A read error is possible here, since a much larger clone lies one base away. The chain employs TRBV4-2 and TRBJ2-1; 10 positions match TRBD2. The J segment lost 6 bases and the V segment lost 0 bases, leaving 2 bases of the junction unmatched. Germline loops: CDR1 LGHNA, CDR2 YNFKEQ. The CDR3 is 15 amino acids. CDR3 loop: CASSQEPSGSNEQFF. CDR3 DNA: TGTGCCAGCAGCCAAGAGCCTAGCGGGAGCAATGAGCAGTTCTTC.

This clonotype has at least ten counts. The CDR3 coding sequence is TGCAGTGCTAGGGTGCGGGCGGATGAGCAGTTCTTC. As protein: CSARVRADEQFF. The gene calls are TRBV20-1 and TRBJ2-1; weak D call: TRBD2 (5 bases). The germline V gene encodes CDR1 DFQATT and CDR2 SNEGSKA (reference sequence). Trimming pared 3 bases from V and 8 bases from J, leaving 11 bases between. The CDR3 spans 12 residues.

As regards this clonotype: A much larger clonotype is one base distant, so this may be a read error. The V call is TRBV6-2 or TRBV6-3, the J call TRBJ1-1, with no clear D. V lost 8 bases to trimming and J lost 3 bases, with 16 bases between them. Germline V lookup: CDR1 MNHEY, CDR2 SVGEGT. There are 14 residues in the CDR3. The DNA for the CDR3 is TGTGCCAGCTCCCCTTATCCAGGTGACACTGAAGCTTTCTTT. As protein: CASSPYPGDTEAFF.

This clonotype was counted ten times or more. This rearrangement joins TRBV20-1 to TRBJ2-7; D is uncertain. Germline CDR1 DFQATT, CDR2 SNEGSKA (reference sequence). The CDR3 runs 13 residues. Trimming removed 3 bases at V and 2 bases at J, with 11 bases between. In DNA form, the CDR3 reads TGCAGTGCTAGGACGGCCATAGCCTACGAGCAGTACTTC. Translation gives CSARTAIAYEQYF.

This clonotype was recorded many times. The rearrangement joins TRBV18 to TRBJ2-5; the D is unclear. Trimming took off 2 bases at V and 2 bases at J, with 6 bases between the two ends. Per germline, CDR1 KGHSH and CDR2 LQKENI. The CDR3 runs 13 residues. The CDR3 sequence: CASSPNSQETQYF. The CDR3 DNA sequence: TGTGCCAGCTCACCAAACTCGCAAGAGACCCAGTACTTC. Using reference TRBV18 and TRBJ2-5 for the parts outside the CDR3, the full variable domain is NAGVMQNPRHLVRRRGQEARLRCSPMKGHSHVYWYRQLPEEGLKFMVYLQKENIIDESGMPKERFSAEFPKEGPSILRIQQVVRGDSAAYFCASSPNSQETQYFGPGTRLLVL.

The chain joins TRBV4-3 to TRBJ2-7; 9 bases are a match to TRBD2. The V segment lost 0 bases and the J segment 10 bases; nucleotides outside the gene matches: 10. Germline assignment: CDR1 LGHNA and CDR2 YSLEER. The length of the CDR3 is 15 residues. CDR3 in amino acids: CASSQDPAGGPEQYF. The CDR3 DNA sequence: TGCGCCAGCAGCCAAGATCCAGCGGGAGGACCCGAACAGTACTTC.

This clonotype has only a few counts. The chain is built from TRBV28 and TRBJ1-3, with a weak D call TRBD1 (5 bases). From germline, CDR1 is MDHEN and CDR2 SYDVKM. V was clipped by 3 bases and J by 1 base, with 13 bases between them. This CDR3 has 16 amino acids. CDR3 in DNA: TGTGCCAGCAGTTTTTTGGGGGGAGTTTCTGGAAACACCATATATTTT. Protein product: CASSFLGGVSGNTIYF.

V is TRBV6-5 and J is TRBJ1-1; D gene ambiguous. Per germline, CDR1 MNHEY and CDR2 SVGAGI. The CDR3 length is 15 residues. The germline V and J ends were trimmed by 0 bases and 9 bases, with 17 bases remaining between them. CDR3 loop: CASSYSIRPKGQAFF. The DNA of the CDR3 is TGTGCCAGCAGTTACTCGATTAGGCCCAAAGGACAAGCTTTCTTT.

This clonotype was found many times. The rearrangement joins TRBV2 to TRBJ1-5; D is unclear. The V gene's germline CDR1 is SNHLY and CDR2 FYNNEI. This CDR3 region has 12 residues. V gave up 4 bases and J gave up 3 bases, with 4 bases separating them. CDR3 bases: TGTGCCAGCAGTGGGGACAATCAGCCCCAGCATTTT. Translated, it gives CASSGDNQPQHF.

The chain carries TRBV6-1 and TRBJ2-1, with D possibly being TRBD1 or TRBD2 (6 bases each). Germline V gene lookup returns CDR1 MNHNS and CDR2 SASEGT. The V gene lost 5 bases and the J gene lost 11 bases, with 13 bases spanning the gap. The CDR3 sequence is 12 residues long. The CDR3 reads CASSWTGGQQFF. The CDR3 DNA follows: TGTGCCAGCAGTTGGACTGGGGGGCAGCAGTTCTTC.

In this sample, this clonotype turned up many times. The V and J genes are TRBV29-1 and TRBJ1-1; tentatively, D is TRBD1 (6 bases). CDR1 is SQVTM, CDR2 ANQGSEA, per germline. V shed 4 bases and J shed 6 bases, with 15 bases lying between them. The CDR3 runs 13 residues. CDR3 region: CSVAWGARAEAFF. The CDR3 bases are TGCAGCGTTGCTTGGGGGGCTCGCGCTGAAGCTTTCTTT. Variable domain in full (rest from reference TRBV29-1 and TRBJ1-1): SAVISQKPSRDICQRGTSLTIQCQVDSQVTMMFWYRQQPGQSLTLIATANQGSEATYESGFVIDKFPISRPNLTFSTLTVSNMSPEDSSIYLCSVAWGARAEAFFGQGTRLTVV.